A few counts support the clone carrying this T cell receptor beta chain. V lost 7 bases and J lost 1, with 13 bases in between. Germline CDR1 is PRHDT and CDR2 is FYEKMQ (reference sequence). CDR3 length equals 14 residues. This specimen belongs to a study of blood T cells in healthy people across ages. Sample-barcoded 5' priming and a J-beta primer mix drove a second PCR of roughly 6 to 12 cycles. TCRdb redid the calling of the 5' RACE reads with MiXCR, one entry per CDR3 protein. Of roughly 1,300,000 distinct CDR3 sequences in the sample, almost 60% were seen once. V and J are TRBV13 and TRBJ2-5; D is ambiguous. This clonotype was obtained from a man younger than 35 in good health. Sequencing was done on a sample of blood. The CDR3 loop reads CASTPGRGQETQYF. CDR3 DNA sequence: TGTGCCAGCACCCCGGGTCGAGGCCAAGAGACCCAGTACTTC.